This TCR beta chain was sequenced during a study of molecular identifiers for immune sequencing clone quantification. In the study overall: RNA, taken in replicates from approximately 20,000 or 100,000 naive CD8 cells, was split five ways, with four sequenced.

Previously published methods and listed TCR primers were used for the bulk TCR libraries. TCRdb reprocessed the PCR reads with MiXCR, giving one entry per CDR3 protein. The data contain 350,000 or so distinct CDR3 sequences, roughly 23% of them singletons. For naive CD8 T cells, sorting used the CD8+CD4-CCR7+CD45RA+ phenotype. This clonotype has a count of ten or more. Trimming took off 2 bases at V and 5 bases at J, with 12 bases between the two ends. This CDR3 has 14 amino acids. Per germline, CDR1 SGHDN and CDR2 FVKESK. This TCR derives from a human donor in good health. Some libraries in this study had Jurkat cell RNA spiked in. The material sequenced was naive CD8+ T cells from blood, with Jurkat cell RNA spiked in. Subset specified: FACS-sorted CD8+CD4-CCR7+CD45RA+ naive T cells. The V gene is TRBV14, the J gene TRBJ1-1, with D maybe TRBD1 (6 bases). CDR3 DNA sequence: TGTGCCAGCAGCCAATACGGGGGGCGGACTGAAGCTTTCTTT. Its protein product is CASSQYGGRTEAFF. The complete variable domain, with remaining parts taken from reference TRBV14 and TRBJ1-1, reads EAGVTQFPSHSVIEKGQTVTLRCDPISGHDNLYWYRRVMGKEIKFLLHFVKESKQDESGMPNNRFLAERTGGTYSTLKVQPAELEDSGVYFCASSQYGGRTEAFFGQGTRLTVV.